This record covers a single T cell receptor beta chain. In the PCR, 60 Vbeta and 13 Jbeta primers were used. The assay was immunoSEQ multiplex PCR, and TCRdb's table has in-frame clones only and misses some. The sample holds about 100,000 clones; more than 65% are singletons and the top ten take under 5.5%. These data originate in a study of cytomegalovirus exposure and HLA in healthy donors. The germline CDR1 and CDR2 sequences are SGDLS and YYNGEE. The CDR3 runs 16 residues. V was pared by 1 base and J by 7 bases, with 5 bases of the junction left unmatched. Sequenced: PBMCs. The chain has TRBV9 and TRBJ2-1; 13 nucleotides line up with TRBD2. This TCR was sampled from a woman between 18 and 29 years old in good health and CMV-seropositive. The CDR3 coding sequence is TGTGCCAGCAGCGTATTATGGACTAGCGGGAGTAATGAGCAGTTCTTC. Its translation is CASSVLWTSGSNEQFF.